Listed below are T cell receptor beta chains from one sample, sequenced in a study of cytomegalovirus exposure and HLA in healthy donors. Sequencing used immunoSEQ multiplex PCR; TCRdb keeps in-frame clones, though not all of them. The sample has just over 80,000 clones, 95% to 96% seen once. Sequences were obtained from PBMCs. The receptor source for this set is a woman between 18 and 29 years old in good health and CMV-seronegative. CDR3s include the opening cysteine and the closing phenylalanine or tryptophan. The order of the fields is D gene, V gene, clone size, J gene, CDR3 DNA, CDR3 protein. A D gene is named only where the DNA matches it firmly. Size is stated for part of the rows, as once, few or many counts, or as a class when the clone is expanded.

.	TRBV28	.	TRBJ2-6	TGTGCCAGCACCACTTGGGGGGACCGCTTCTCTGGGGCCAACGTCCTGACTTTC	CASTTWGDRFSGANVLTF
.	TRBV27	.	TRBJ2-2	TGTGCCAGCAGTTTCTTTGGGCTGGAGAACACCGGGGAGCTGTTTTTT	CASSFFGLENTGELFF
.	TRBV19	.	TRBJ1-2	TGTGCCAGTAGCACCGGGGAGCTAGCTAACTATGGCTACACCTTC	CASSTGELANYGYTF
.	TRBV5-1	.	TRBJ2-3	TGCGCCAGCAGCTTGGCCGAGGAGATTGGGCAGTATTTT	CASSLAEEIGQYF
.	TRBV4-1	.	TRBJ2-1	TGCGCCAGCAGCCACCTATACAATGAGCAGTTCTTC	CASSHLYNEQFF
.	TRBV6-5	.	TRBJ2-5	TGTGCCAGCTCGAGGGAGGCTCACCAAGAGACCCAGTACTTC	CASSREAHQETQYF
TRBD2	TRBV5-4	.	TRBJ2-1	TGTGCCAGCAGCCCTCTAGCGGGAGTTGATAATGAGCAGTTCTTC	CASSPLAGVDNEQFF
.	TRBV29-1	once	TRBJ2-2	TGCAGCGCCCAGGGGGGCGGGGAGCTGTTTTTT	CSAQGGGELFF
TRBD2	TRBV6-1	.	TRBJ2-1	TGTGCCAGCAGTGAAACCGGGACTATCGGGCGAGAGCAGTTCTTC	CASSETGTIGREQFF
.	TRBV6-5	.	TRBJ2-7	TGTGCCAGCAGGCTCTCCCTTGCAACTTACGAGCAGTACTTC	CASRLSLATYEQYF
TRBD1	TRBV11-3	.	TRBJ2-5	TGTGCCAGCAGCTCCGGGACAGGGGAAGAGACCCAGTACTTC	CASSSGTGEETQYF
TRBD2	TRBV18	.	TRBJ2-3	TGTGCCAGCTCACCGGGACTAGCGGCGGATACGCAGTATTTT	CASSPGLAADTQYF
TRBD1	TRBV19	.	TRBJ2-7	TGTGCCAGTAGCGCCATACCGGGACAGCGGACCTACGAGCAGTACTTC	CASSAIPGQRTYEQYF
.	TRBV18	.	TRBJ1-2	TGTGCCAGCTCCTATCCAACTTATGGCTACACCTTC	CASSYPTYGYTF
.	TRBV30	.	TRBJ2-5	TGTGCCTGGAACCCAGGCCAAGAGACCCAGTACTTC	CAWNPGQETQYF
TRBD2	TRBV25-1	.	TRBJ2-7	TGTGCCAGCAGCCTACCCGGGACTAGCGGTACGAAGCAGTACTTC	CASSLPGTSGTKQYF
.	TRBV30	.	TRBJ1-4	TGTGCCTGGAGTCTAAAGGAGTGGGGGGAGGGGAGGGCAACTAATGAAAAACTGTTTTTT	CAWSLKEWGEGRATNEKLFF
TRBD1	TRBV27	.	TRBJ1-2	TGTGCCAGCAGTCTCCCGGACCATCGTTCGCGGGACAGGGTAGTTCCGAACTATGGCTACACCTTC	CASSLPDHRSRDRVVPNYGYTF
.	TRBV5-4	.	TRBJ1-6	TGTGCCAGCAGCTTGGTGGCTAGTAATTCACCCCTCCACTTT	CASSLVASNSPLHF
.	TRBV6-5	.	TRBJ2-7	TGTGCCAGCAGTTACTCGATTCAGGCTGCAGGGCAGTACTTC	CASSYSIQAAGQYF
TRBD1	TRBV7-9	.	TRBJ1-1	TGTGCCAGCAGCCAAACCCCCGGGACAGCCACTGAAGCTTTCTTT	CASSQTPGTATEAFF
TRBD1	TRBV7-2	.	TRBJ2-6	TGTGCCAGCAGGGCAGTCACAGGGGGCTGGTCTGGGGCCAACGTCCTGACTTTC	CASRAVTGGWSGANVLTF
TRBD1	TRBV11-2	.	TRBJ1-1	TGTGCCAGCAGCTTAACCCGGACCGGACAGGGTACTGAAGCTTTCTTT	CASSLTRTGQGTEAFF
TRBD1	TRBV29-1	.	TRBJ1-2	TGCAGCGTTGCGGAATCCGGGACAGGCGTCTATGGCTACACCTTC	CSVAESGTGVYGYTF